The T cell receptor beta chain under discussion was sequenced for a study of shared clonotypes between healthy human individuals. Study-level background: Researchers drew samples from a couple of women and a few men aged 18 to 49. Researchers assigned three CD4 naive, three CD4 memory, two CD8 naive and one CD8 memory plate to each donor. The study, taken as a whole, reports: Non-shared clonotypes were found to have lower generation probabilities than the clonotypes that were shared by all four of the sorted-subset donors.

Turning to this clone: As yet, its antigen is unknown.

Trimming stripped 4 bases from V and 3 bases from J, with 17 bases between. The CDR3 contains 16 residues. The germline gives CDR1 SGDLS, CDR2 YYNGEE. Naive CD8 cells were CD45RO-negative, positively selected for CCR7, excluding terminally differentiated effector memory CD45RA+ cells. Recent vaccinations or acute infections were absent in the healthy HIV-negative adult donors. Method: immunoSEQ multiplex PCR; TCRdb's copy keeps in-frame clones and lacks some. The sample consists of millions of clones, roughly 91% of them appearing once. The source material was naive CD8+ T cells from PBMCs. The sequence derives from a man aged 18 to 30 in good health. Some clones in this sample may be carry-over from other donors' samples. The chain has TRBV9 and TRBJ2-1, with a weak D call TRBD2 (6 bases). CDR3 region: CASSPWGERSYNEQFF. The CDR3 DNA reads TGTGCCAGCAGCCCCTGGGGGGAGCGGAGCTACAATGAGCAGTTCTTC.